The entry that follows covers one TCR beta chain sequence. Its specificity is unknown. These data come from a study of beta chain features in type 1 diabetes. General study findings and limits: Moderate but significant shortening of TCRB CDR3s was recorded in all four CD4+ subsets from Type 1 diabetes patients. Patients' naive, central memory and regulatory TCRB repertoires appeared more alike than those of healthy donors. Reads derived from cDNA could over-represent cells showing high TCR expression.

Via the markers CD45RO/CCR7/CD25/CD127/CD95/CD27, stem cell-like memory, regulatory, central memory and naive CD4+ cells were sorted. Trimming cost V 0 bases and J 1 base, with 7 bases left between them. The CDR3 sequence is 14 residues long. CDR1 and CDR2 (germline): SGDLS, YYNGEE. Expressed TCRB transcripts were sequenced, since all the RNA that had been isolated was reverse transcribed. Sequenced by immunoSEQ multiplex PCR; TCRdb stores in-frame clones only, minus some. This repertoire shows 50,000 to 55,000 clones, about 60% found once; its top ten account for over 0.25%. Sequencing was done on a sample of stem cell memory CD4+ T cells from blood. This chain uses TRBV9 with TRBJ1-1; D is unclear. The receptor comes from a woman aged 25-40 years with type 1 diabetes. The CDR3 nucleotides read TGTGCCAGCAGCGTAGTCTCGGGGAACACTGAAGCTTTCTTT. This codes for CASSVVSGNTEAFF.